This T cell receptor beta chain was captured by sequencing in a study of CD8+ T cells in alopecia areata. As for treatment: oral pan-JAK inhibitor, 5-10 mg twice daily. cDNA reverse transcribed from extracted RNA served as the sequencing template. Sequencing was performed with immunoSEQ multiplex PCR; in TCRdb, only in-frame clones are kept and a portion is missing. The sample lists a few hundred thousand clones; approximately 45% were seen once. The CDR3 consists of 13 residues. Germline V CDR1 and CDR2: SGHRS, YFSETQ. V dropped 2 bases and J dropped 8 bases, with 10 bases sitting between them. This TCR was recovered from a human donor with alopecia areata. The sample here was CD4+ T cells sorted from blood, taken at approximately week 36, from a patient treated with tofacitinib. V gene TRBV5-1 combines with J gene TRBJ2-2; D gene ambiguous. CDR3 nucleotide sequence: TGCGCCAGCAGCTTAGGATCCGTGGGGGAGCTGTTTTTT. Amino acid sequence: CASSLGSVGELFF.